This T cell receptor (beta chain) was sequenced during a study of blood T cell repertoires in COVID-19. About the research overall: PBMCs, B-cell-depleted T cells, or T cells provided the cDNA or gDNA that made up the material.

In the source study's methods: Reference gene primer amplification yielded estimated nucleated cell counts. Some clones are missing from TCRdb's copy, which holds only in-frame ones; the method was immunoSEQ multiplex PCR. V, J and clone size are those of that table, while D and trimming were read from the DNA. Among around 94,000 clones listed, over 80% were seen once. There are 17 residues in the CDR3. Trimming removed 2 bases from V and 0 bases from J, with 11 bases in between. Germline values: CDR1 MNHEY, CDR2 SMNVEV (reference sequence). The receptor was derived from a man aged 50-59 years with acute or convalescent COVID-19. The V gene is TRBV27, the J gene TRBJ1-6; D unresolved. The source material was peripheral blood. The CDR3 nucleotides read TGTGCCAGCAGTTTAGTTACGACGGGCTCCTATAATTCACCCCTCCACTTT. Translated: CASSLVTTGSYNSPLHF.